This TCR beta chain was obtained from a study of immune evolution from preneoplasia to lung adenocarcinoma (dated by TCRdb to about 2021). As for the study more broadly: HLA loss of heterozygosity was seen in roughly 7%, 15% and 33% of AIS, MIA and ADC lesions, and in no AAH lesions. The TCR sequencing data were obtained from 45 to 60 patients. Class I HLA alleles were inferred from exome data with POLYSOLVER, and allele-specific HLA loss was detected with LOHHLA. The immune data were combined with whole exome sequencing and methylation data from the same cohort of nodules. In total, the cohort included approximately 53 patients with pulmonary nodules, all of whom underwent surgical resection. The study profiled immune contexture across lung adenocarcinoma precursors and invasive adenocarcinoma using immune gene expression, TCR sequencing and multiplex immunofluorescence. According to the study, roughly 110 samples were used for TCR sequencing. Sample size was determined by specimen availability and not by a prior power calculation. Resected precursor lesions (AAH, AIS, MIA) and invasive adenocarcinomas were compared with paired morphologically normal lung tissue.

As concerns this clone: The antigen it binds to is not known. No qualities accompany the bases; no much larger clone lies one base away.

Results and caveats for the whole study, not just this receptor: T cell clonality was highest in KRAS-mutant nodules compared with EGFR-mutant or double wild-type lesions. Top T cell clone frequencies were highest in normal lung and appeared to decrease progressively from AAH through AIS, MIA and invasive adenocarcinoma. All patients were from Japan and China, so applicability to Western populations was uncertain. Normal lung showed the highest clonality, whereas later-stage lesions appeared to have higher T cell density and diversity but lower clonality. The findings rested on association rather than direct causation, and larger cohorts with long-term follow-up and longitudinal biopsies were considered necessary.

V is clipped by 7 bases and J by 3 bases, and the sequence between their germline boundaries is 18 bases long. CDR1 and CDR2 (SGHRS, YFSETQ) derive from the germline V gene. The CDR3, from cysteine to phenylalanine, totals 15 residues. This entry keeps only the CDR3 DNA: 45 bases, framed from base 1. Patients underwent resection in Japan or China between the mid-2010s and the late 2010s. Histologic diagnosis of each case was confirmed independently by two lung cancer pathologists on H&E slides. Premalignant or tumor cells were enriched for nucleic acid extraction by macro-dissection performed after pathologic assessment. DNA was isolated from FFPE tissue using the AllPrep DNA/RNA FFPE Kit. TCR beta CDR3 regions were sequenced from DNA using the immunoSEQ hsTCRbeta Kit. Under the source paper's analysis protocol: The ImmunoSEQ Analyzer was used to analyse the TCR sequencing data. T cell clonality was defined as 1 minus Pielou's evenness, calculated on productive rearrangements. To measure T cell diversity, the inverse Simpson index was applied to productive templates. T cell density was defined as TCR beta template counts normalized to usable DNA, with usable DNA estimated by amplifying and sequencing housekeeping genes. Two-sided Kruskal-Wallis tests were used to compare TCR metrics across histologic stages. The table was pulled from immuneACCESS by TCRdb, which kept in-frame rearrangements only. Such tables lose some clones; where checked, under half of the loss comes from unresolved V genes, and the rest has no known cause. V and J calls and clone size are as listed in that table; D and trimming were resolved from the DNA. For this sample the table gives roughly 8,800 clones, of which 75% to 85% were detected only once. Together, the top ten hold around 3.2% of the sample.

The chain joins TRBV5-1 to TRBJ2-3; TRBD1 is a weak D gene call, 5 bases matching. The receptor was isolated from a person aged 65 to 85 with lung adenocarcinoma. The sample comprised FFPE lung adenocarcinoma in situ tissue. The sample's cell subset or site, from its label and the paper: preinvasive adenocarcinoma in situ (AIS). For the CDR3, the sequence is CASALDNLSTDTQYF. The nucleotides are TGCGCCAGCGCCTTGGACAACCTAAGTACAGATACGCAGTATTTT. Full variable domain (CDR3 extended with the reference TRBV5-1 and TRBJ2-3 proteins): KAGVTQTPRYLIKTRGQQVTLSCSPISGHRSVSWYQQTPGQGLQFLFEYFSETQRNKGNFPGRFSGRQFSNSRSEMNVSTLELGDSALYLCASALDNLSTDTQYFGPGTRLTVL.